Each of the 23 T cell receptor beta chains below was sequenced from the same sample in a study of CD8 T cells in Susac syndrome. RNA, at about 0.45 to 1 ug, was reverse transcribed with random hexamers. TCRdb reprocessed the immunoSEQ multiplex PCR reads via MiXCR and lists one record per CDR3 protein. In the table there are about 400,000 distinct CDR3 sequences, about 85% of which are singletons. Sequenced input: CD8+ T cells from PBMCs. Receptors originate from a human donor with multiple sclerosis.

This clonotype showed up just a few times. The CDR3 sequence: CASSYWGAPGLAGDPHGELFF. CDR3 nucleotides: TGTGCCAGCAGTTACTGGGGAGCTCCGGGACTAGCGGGAGATCCGCATGGGGAGCTGTTTTTT. The chain uses TRBV6-5 and TRBJ2-2; the match to TRBD2 covers 14 bases. CDR1 is MNHEY and CDR2 is SVGAGI in the germline V gene. The CDR3 runs to 21 residues. V shed 1 base, J shed 8 bases, and the junction held 18 bases outside the gene matches.

The chain links TRBV7-8 to TRBJ2-1; D gene uncertain. The V gene's germline CDR1 is SGHVS and CDR2 FQNEAQ. The length of the CDR3 is 15 residues. Deletions cut 4 bases from V and 1 base from J, with 11 bases between. The CDR3 coding sequence is TGTGCCAGCAGCTCCACCCTGGGATCCTACAATGAGCAGTTCTTC. This translates into CASSSTLGSYNEQFF.

The rearrangement links TRBV6-5 to TRBJ1-6; no definite D call. CDR1 is MNHEY and CDR2 is SVGAGI in the germline V gene. V lost 8 bases to trimming and J lost 4 bases, with 6 bases between them. This CDR3 spans 12 amino acids. DNA of the CDR3: TGTGCCAGCGGGCCGTATAATTCACCCCTCCACTTT. Protein product: CASGPYNSPLHF.

Here the CDR3 DNA reads TGTGCCAGCAGCCCGATGGGAGCGGGGCCGTCCTACGAGCAGTACTTC. It translates to CASSPMGAGPSYEQYF. This sequence joins TRBV9 and TRBJ2-7; the match to TRBD2 covers 7 bases. In germline, CDR1 is SGDLS, CDR2 YYNGEE. V shed 4 bases, J shed 1 base, and the junction held 11 bases outside the gene matches. CDR3 length: 16 residues.

J is TRBJ2-2 and V is TRBV2; D possibly uses TRBD1 or TRBD2 (5 bases each). Per the germline V gene, CDR1 is SNHLY and CDR2 is FYNNEI. CDR3 size: 16 residues. Trimming shortened V by 5 bases and J by 4 bases, and 17 bases separated the two germline ends. CDR3 in amino acids: CASSQGTPDSTGELFF. The CDR3 region has the DNA TGTGCCAGCAGTCAAGGGACCCCTGATAGCACCGGGGAGCTGTTTTTT.

The chain combines TRBV28 with TRBJ1-5; TRBD1 aligns across 11 bases. The trim removed 6 bases at V and 0 bases at J, leaving 13 bases unmatched. The length of the CDR3 is 19 residues. Germline CDR1 and CDR2: MDHEN and SYDVKM. The DNA of the CDR3 is TGTGCCAGCAGCGAGATGGACAGGGGGCCTGAATATAGCAATCAGCCCCAGCATTTT. Protein sequence: CASSEMDRGPEYSNQPQHF.

The chain joins TRBV5-6 to TRBJ1-2, with 8 positions matching TRBD1. This CDR3 is built from 15 residues. CDR1 and CDR2 (germline): SGHDT, YYEEEE. The trim removed 1 base at V and 6 bases at J, leaving 8 bases unmatched. The CDR3 reads CASSLNGGTGDGYTF. Written as DNA, the CDR3 is TGTGCCAGCAGCTTGAATGGAGGGACAGGAGATGGCTACACCTTC.

The J gene is TRBJ2-1, the V gene TRBV29-1, with 7 bases lining up with TRBD1. This CDR3 region has 17 residues. CDR1 is SQVTM and CDR2 is ANQGSEA in the germline V gene. With V trimmed by 2 bases and J by 8 bases, 18 bases remained unmatched. CDR3 sequence reads: CSVESGGASGWTDEQFF. The CDR3 DNA reads as TGCAGCGTTGAATCAGGGGGTGCGTCGGGATGGACGGATGAGCAGTTCTTC.

This clonotype was found once. The genes are TRBV4-1 and TRBJ1-1; tentative D call: TRBD1 (5 bases). The CDR3 loop spans 13 amino acids. Germline V CDR1 and CDR2: MGHRA, YSYEKL. V was cut by 3 bases and J by 6 bases, with 11 bases left in between. CDR3 sequence (DNA): TGCGCCAGCAGCCACCCCCAGGGAGCTGAAGCTTTCTTT. It encodes CASSHPQGAEAFF.

This clonotype showed up just a few times. The rearrangement uses TRBV7-9 and TRBJ2-5; 8 bases match TRBD2. The CDR3 has 14 amino acids. CDR1 SEHNR and CDR2 FQNEAQ come from the germline V gene (reference sequence). The V and J ends lost 4 bases and 4 bases, in that order; junction bases with no gene match: 5. The CDR3 loop is CASSSSGTRETQYF. CDR3 coding DNA: TGTGCCAGCAGCTCTTCTGGGACTAGAGAGACCCAGTACTTC.

V is TRBV10-2 and J is TRBJ2-3; D possibly corresponds to TRBD2 (6 bases). The CDR3 runs to 15 residues. CDR1 and CDR2 from the germline V gene are WSHSY and SAAADI. V was pared by 0 bases and J by 3 bases, with 10 bases between. CDR3 in DNA: TGCGCCAGCAGTGAGTCAGGCGGGGTGACAGATACGCAGTATTTT. Encoded protein: CASSESGGVTDTQYF.

The genes are TRBV19 and TRBJ1-1; no clear D. V was clipped by 0 bases and J by 5 bases, with 4 bases between them. The CDR3 is 12 amino acids. Germline CDR1 LNHDA, CDR2 SQIVND (reference sequence). CDR3 coding DNA: TGTGCCAGTAGTATAGACGGGACTGAAGCTTTCTTT. It specifies CASSIDGTEAFF.

The chain couples TRBV19 to TRBJ2-1, with TRBD2 identical over 9 bases. With V trimmed by 10 bases and J by 7 bases, 8 bases remained unmatched. The V gene's germline CDR1 is LNHDA and CDR2 SQIVND (reference sequence). The CDR3 is made up of 13 amino acids. The CDR3 DNA reads as TGTGCCACCTCCCCGGGACTAGCTAATGAGCAGTTCTTC. Translated: CATSPGLANEQFF.

The chain links TRBV5-1 to TRBJ2-5, with TRBD2 as a possible D gene (6 bases). V was clipped by 3 bases and J by 5 bases, with 11 bases between them. Germline V gene sequence: CDR1 SGHRS, CDR2 YFSETQ. The CDR3 extends over 13 amino acids. CDR3 region: CASSWDLGETQYF. As DNA, the CDR3 is TGCGCCAGCAGCTGGGACTTGGGCGAGACCCAGTACTTC. Full variable domain (outside the CDR3, taken from reference TRBV5-1 and TRBJ2-5): KAGVTQTPRYLIKTRGQQVTLSCSPISGHRSVSWYQQTPGQGLQFLFEYFSETQRNKGNFPGRFSGRQFSNSRSEMNVSTLELGDSALYLCASSWDLGETQYFGPGTRLLVL.

J is TRBJ1-5 and V is TRBV7-9; no firm D call. The CDR3 loop spans 13 amino acids. Germline V lookup: CDR1 SEHNR, CDR2 FQNEAQ (reference sequence). V dropped 3 bases and J dropped 5 bases, with 8 bases sitting between them. CDR3 nucleotides: TGTGCCAGCAGCTTCGAGGTCGATCAGCCCCAGCATTTT. This sequence encodes CASSFEVDQPQHF.

CDR3 loop: CASSVRAGDTDTQYF. Here the CDR3 DNA reads TGTGCCAGCAGCGTCAGGGCAGGCGACACAGATACGCAGTATTTT. The rearrangement uses TRBV9 and TRBJ2-3; tentative D call: TRBD1 (5 bases). Trimming took 2 bases from V and 2 from J, leaving 12 bases between them. Germline CDR1 and CDR2: SGDLS and YYNGEE. The CDR3 extends over 15 amino acids.

This clonotype turned up a few times. The V gene is TRBV6-6, the J gene TRBJ2-7, with 9 bases aligning to TRBD1. Trimming cost V 5 bases and J 2 bases; bases outside gene matches: 4. CDR1 is MNHNY and CDR2 is SVGAGI in the germline V gene (reference sequence). This CDR3 is 14 amino acids long. In nucleotides, the CDR3 is TGTGCCAGCAGTACGGACAGGGGTCCCTACGAGCAGTACTTC. As protein: CASSTDRGPYEQYF.

The chain carries TRBV4-1 and TRBJ1-1, with D unresolved. The CDR3 has 14 residues. V lost 0 bases, J lost 3 bases, and 8 bases lay in between. The germline V gene encodes CDR1 MGHRA and CDR2 YSYEKL. CDR3 DNA sequence: TGCGCCAGCAGCCAAGATCTCTGGGACACTGAAGCTTTCTTT. As protein: CASSQDLWDTEAFF.

The V and J genes are TRBV7-9 and TRBJ2-7; D tentatively reads TRBD1 or TRBD2 (5 bases each). The CDR3 is made up of 14 amino acids. Germline assignment: CDR1 SEHNR and CDR2 FQNEAQ (reference sequence). V lost 4 bases and J lost 3, with 13 bases in between. This CDR3 is CASSSNAGSYEQYF. The DNA for the CDR3 is TGTGCCAGCAGCTCTAATGCAGGGAGCTACGAGCAGTACTTC.

The CDR3 region is CASSYSKEVVNTEAFF. Here the CDR3 DNA reads TGTGCCAGCAGTTACTCGAAGGAAGTAGTGAACACTGAAGCTTTCTTT. The chain employs TRBV6-5 and TRBJ1-1; the D is unclear. CDR3 length: 16 amino acids. Germline V CDR1 and CDR2: MNHEY, SVGAGI. The V and J ends lost 0 bases and 0 bases respectively, with 11 bases between them.

The J gene is TRBJ2-2, the V gene TRBV5-6; D unresolved. The CDR3 sequence is 15 residues long. The V gene lost 5 bases and the J gene lost 0 bases, with 11 bases spanning the gap. From germline, CDR1 is SGHDT and CDR2 YYEEEE. In DNA, the CDR3 is TGTGCCAGCAGGCCCATGCGGTCGAACACCGGGGAGCTGTTTTTT. Translation: CASRPMRSNTGELFF.

This clonotype was recorded a few times. V gene TRBV12-3 or TRBV12-4 combines with J gene TRBJ2-7; D is undetermined. The CDR3 covers 13 residues. The germline V and J ends were trimmed by 3 bases and 3 bases, with 9 bases remaining between them. The CDR3: CASSLSLNYEQYF. The DNA of the CDR3 is TGTGCCAGCAGTTTGAGCCTAAACTACGAGCAGTACTTC.

The chain couples TRBV4-1 to TRBJ2-1, with D perhaps TRBD1 or TRBD2 (5 bases each). Looked up from germline, CDR1 is MGHRA and CDR2 is YSYEKL. CDR3 length: 13 amino acids. The V end was cut by 3 bases, the J end by 7 bases, with 10 bases between. CDR3 coding DNA: TGCGCCAGCAGCCAGGGGACCGATAATGAGCAGTTCTTC. Protein: CASSQGTDNEQFF.